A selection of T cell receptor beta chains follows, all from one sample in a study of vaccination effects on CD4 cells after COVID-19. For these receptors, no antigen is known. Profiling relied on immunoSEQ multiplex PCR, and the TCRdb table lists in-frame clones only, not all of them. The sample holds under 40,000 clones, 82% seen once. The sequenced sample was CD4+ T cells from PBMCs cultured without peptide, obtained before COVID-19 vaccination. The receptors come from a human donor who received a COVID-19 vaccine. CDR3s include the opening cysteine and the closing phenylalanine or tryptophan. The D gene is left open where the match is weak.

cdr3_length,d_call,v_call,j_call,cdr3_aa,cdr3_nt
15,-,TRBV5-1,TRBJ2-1,CASSPTATLGNEQFF,TGCGCCAGCAGCCCGACAGCCACCCTAGGGAATGAGCAGTTCTTC
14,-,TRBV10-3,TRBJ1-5,CAIREQGRNQPQHF,TGTGCCATCAGGGAACAGGGACGCAATCAGCCCCAGCATTTT
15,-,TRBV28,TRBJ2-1,CASSLMGDGGREQFF,TGTGCCAGCAGTTTGATGGGTGACGGCGGGCGAGAGCAGTTCTTC
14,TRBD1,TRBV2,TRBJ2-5,CASRATGGVETQYF,TGTGCCAGCAGAGCGACAGGGGGCGTAGAGACCCAGTACTTC
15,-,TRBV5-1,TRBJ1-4,CASSLAAGTNEKLFF,TGCGCCAGCAGCTTGGCAGCGGGGACTAATGAAAAACTGTTTTTT
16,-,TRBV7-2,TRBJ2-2,CASSLAAQGWPGELFF,TGTGCCAGCAGCTTAGCGGCACAGGGCTGGCCCGGGGAGCTGTTTTTT
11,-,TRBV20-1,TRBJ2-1,CSARGIWEQFF,TGCAGTGCTAGGGGTATATGGGAGCAGTTCTTC
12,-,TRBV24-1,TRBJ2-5,CATSPGGETQYF,TGTGCCACCTCCCCCGGGGGAGAGACCCAGTACTTC
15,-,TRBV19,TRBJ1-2,CASTLNAGGGYGYTF,TGTGCCAGTACCCTCAACGCGGGTGGTGGCTATGGCTACACCTTC
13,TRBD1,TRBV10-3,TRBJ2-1,CAIRAQTGDEQFF,TGTGCCATCCGAGCCCAGACAGGGGATGAGCAGTTCTTC